This TCR beta chain was found in a study of shared clonotypes between healthy human individuals. Notes on the study in general: Generally, naive subsets (rather than memory subsets) showed larger estimated richness. Clonotypes shared by all four sorted-subset donors had higher generation probabilities than non-shared clonotypes.

Details on this clone: Antigen specificity is unknown.

This CDR3 spans 15 amino acids. In the naive CD8 group, cells lacked CD45RO and were positively selected for CCR7, so terminally differentiated effector memory CD45RA+ cells were left out. Sequencing used immunoSEQ multiplex PCR; TCRdb keeps in-frame clones, though not all of them. The table records over 750,000 clones, roughly 96% of them present only once. Input material: naive CD8+ T cells sorted from blood. This TCR derives from a man in his thirties or forties in good health. This rearrangement joins TRBV21-1 to TRBJ2-3. TRBV21-1 is noted as a pseudogene. The CDR3 sequence: CASSKVDREGDTQYF. The CDR3 DNA sequence: TGTGCCAGCAGCAAAGTAGACAGGGAGGGAGATACGCAGTATTTT.